This T cell receptor (beta chain) was retrieved from a study of shared clonotypes between healthy human individuals. Sequencing of unsorted PBMC DNA was carried out using ten immunoSEQ deep assay plates. Produced via immunoSEQ multiplex PCR; TCRdb's table is partial and in-frame only. The sample carries some 510,000 clones, less than 85% recorded once. Adults of Caucasian background living in Nashville, Tennessee made up all donors. Unsorted material relied on tens of millions of PBMCs as the source of genomic DNA. This sequence originates from a woman aged 40 to 55 in good health. Some clones in this sample may be carry-over from other donors' samples. The sequenced sample consisted of PBMCs.

The CDR3 here is CASSLLQRNTEAFF. The CDR3 nucleotides read TGTGCCAGCAGTTTATTACAGCGGAACACTGAAGCTTTCTTT. V is TRBV27 and J is TRBJ1-1; D gene ambiguous. V shed 1 base and J shed 1 base, with 7 bases lying between them. Per germline, CDR1 MNHEY and CDR2 SMNVEV (reference sequence). There are 14 residues in the CDR3.